Listed below are T cell receptor beta chains from one sample, sequenced in a study of blood T cell repertoires in COVID-19. TCRdb's copy holds only in-frame clones and misses some; the assay was immunoSEQ multiplex PCR. The sample consists of 150,000 to 200,000 clones, about four fifths of them appearing once. The sequencing sample was made of peripheral blood. These receptors were collected from a man aged 60-69 years with acute or convalescent COVID-19. Each CDR3 is given with its conserved first and last residue. D genes are given only for firm matches. Clone size is not always given. Where it is, it says once, few, many or a class for expanded clones.

D	V	J	size	DNA	CDR3
TRBD2	TRBV10-3	TRBJ2-1	.	TGTGCCACGATACTAGCGGAGGGGGGGAATGAGCAGTTCTTC	CATILAEGGNEQFF
.	TRBV19	TRBJ1-6	.	TGTGCCAGTAAACCAGGGGCGGGCTCCTATAATTCACCCCTCCACTTT	CASKPGAGSYNSPLHF
TRBD1	TRBV5-4	TRBJ1-1	.	TGTGCCAGCAGCCAAGGACAGGGGGCTAGGAACACTGAAGCTTTCTTT	CASSQGQGARNTEAFF
.	TRBV11-2	TRBJ2-1	.	TGTGCCAGCAGCTCCCAGCGGGCAACCTACAATGAGCAGTTCTTC	CASSSQRATYNEQFF
TRBD2	TRBV10-1	TRBJ2-3	.	TGCGCCAGCAGTGAGCGGGGCGGGGGGTCCACAGATACGCAGTATTTT	CASSERGGGSTDTQYF
.	TRBV7-9	TRBJ2-1	.	TGTGCCAGCAGCTTAGCGGGGGCGGGAGCAAGCTTGAATGAGCAGTTCTTC	CASSLAGAGASLNEQFF
.	TRBV7-2	TRBJ1-5	.	TGTGCCAGCAGTTCTAATCGGAATCAGCCCCAGCATTTT	CASSSNRNQPQHF
.	TRBV28	TRBJ2-7	.	TGTGCCAGCAGTCAAGGGGGAGTCAGGGGAGCCTACGAGCAGTACTTC	CASSQGGVRGAYEQYF
TRBD2	TRBV4-2	TRBJ2-1	.	TGTGCCAGCAGCCAAGATCGGACTAGCGGCCACAATGAGCAGTTCTTC	CASSQDRTSGHNEQFF
TRBD2	TRBV4-2	TRBJ2-3	.	TGTGCCAGCAGCCAAGATCGAACCAGCGGGGGGGGTACAGATACGCAGTATTTT	CASSQDRTSGGGTDTQYF
.	TRBV10-1	TRBJ2-7	.	TGCGCCAGCAGCCCGGGAGCTTACGAGCAGTACTTC	CASSPGAYEQYF
TRBD1	TRBV12-3/TRBV12-4	TRBJ2-1	.	TGTGCCAGTGGACAGGGCCCCAATGAGCAGTTCTTC	CASGQGPNEQFF
.	TRBV6-5	TRBJ2-1	.	TGTGCCAGCAGTTTTACCGGGAGTTACCCTGATGAGCAGTTCTTC	CASSFTGSYPDEQFF
TRBD2	TRBV7-3	TRBJ2-1	.	TGTGCCAGCAGCTTAGCCTCCCGGGTTACTAGCGGGATCAATGAGCAGTTCTTC	CASSLASRVTSGINEQFF
.	TRBV19	TRBJ2-1	.	TGTGCCAGTAGAGGCCGGGGATACAATGAGCAGTTCTTC	CASRGRGYNEQFF
.	TRBV5-1	TRBJ2-7	.	TGCGCCAGCAGCCCAAGCCCCCGCTCCTTGCAGCAGTACTTC	CASSPSPRSLQQYF
.	TRBV9	TRBJ1-4	.	TGTGCCAGCAGCGTACGAGGCAGAACTAATGAAAAACTGTTTTTT	CASSVRGRTNEKLFF
.	TRBV14	TRBJ2-1	.	TGTGCCAGCAGTCCGGGGGGCAGGGAGCAGTTCTTC	CASSPGGREQFF
TRBD1	TRBV4-3	TRBJ1-4	few	TGCGCCAGCAGCCAAGATGAAAACCGGGACAGGGGAGAAAAACTGTTTTTT	CASSQDENRDRGEKLFF
.	TRBV3-1/TRBV3-2	TRBJ2-2	few	TGTGCCAGCAGCCAAGATTCCGGGAGGGAGCTGTTTTTT	CASSQDSGRELFF
.	TRBV9	TRBJ2-7	.	TGTGCCAGCAGCGTTCAGGGGCTGCCGAGCGACGAGCAGTACTTC	CASSVQGLPSDEQYF
.	TRBV6-5	TRBJ1-5	.	TGTGCCAGCAGGGACAGCATCTATCAGCCCCAGCATTTT	CASRDSIYQPQHF
.	TRBV18	TRBJ1-1	.	TGTGCCAGCTCACCACCCACAGGGAGCACTGAAGCTTTCTTT	CASSPPTGSTEAFF
.	TRBV5-6	TRBJ1-2	.	TGTGCCAGCAGCTTCTCGACAGGCTACACCTTC	CASSFSTGYTF
.	TRBV7-2	TRBJ2-1	once	TGTGCCAGCAGCTTAGAAACTAGTAACAATGAGCAGTTCTTC	CASSLETSNNEQFF
.	TRBV11-2	TRBJ2-7	.	TGTGCCAGCAGCTTAGCCTTCGACGAGCAGTACTTC	CASSLAFDEQYF
TRBD1	TRBV5-6	TRBJ1-2	.	TGTGCCAGCAGCCAGGGACAGGGGTATGGCTACACCTTC	CASSQGQGYGYTF
.	TRBV5-8	TRBJ1-5	once	TGTGCCAGCAAGCTTTCGAATCAGCCCCAGCATTTT	CASKLSNQPQHF
.	TRBV7-3	TRBJ2-3	once	TGTGCCAGCAGCACCCAGGGGCCGCAGTATTTT	CASSTQGPQYF
.	TRBV19	TRBJ2-7	.	TGTGCCAGTAGTATAGGAGGAGGGCCCTTCTCCTACGAGCAGTACTTC	CASSIGGGPFSYEQYF
TRBD2	TRBV6-4	TRBJ2-1	.	TGTGCCAGCAGTGACTCTCAGGCGGGAGGCAATGAGCAGTTCTTC	CASSDSQAGGNEQFF
TRBD2	TRBV6-6	TRBJ2-2	.	TGTGCCAGCCATCTGGGGACTAGCAATACCGGGGAGCTGTTTTTT	CASHLGTSNTGELFF
.	TRBV5-1	TRBJ1-3	.	TGCGCCAGCAGCTTGAATGGACAGCAGATTGGAAACACCATATATTTT	CASSLNGQQIGNTIYF
.	TRBV25-1	TRBJ1-4	.	TGTGCCAGCACCAAAACAGGGAGAGGGGGAAAACTGTTTTTT	CASTKTGRGGKLFF
.	TRBV24-1	TRBJ2-7	once	TGTGCCACCAGTGGCCCCGGGAGCTCCTACGAGCAGTACTTC	CATSGPGSSYEQYF
TRBD1	TRBV11-2	TRBJ1-4	.	TGTGCCAGCAGCATACAGGGACAGGATGAAAAACTGTTTTTT	CASSIQGQDEKLFF
TRBD2	TRBV6-1	TRBJ2-1	few	TGTGCCAGCAGTGAAGCTAGCGGGGGTGGTGAGCAGTTCTTC	CASSEASGGGEQFF
.	TRBV6-5	TRBJ2-7	.	TGTGCCAGCAACAACGCGGCGGGCGTCTACGAGCAGTACTTC	CASNNAAGVYEQYF
TRBD2	TRBV27	TRBJ2-3	once	TGTGCCAGCAGACTGATGGGGGGGAGCCGCACAGATACGCAGTATTTT	CASRLMGGSRTDTQYF
.	TRBV10-1	TRBJ2-5	.	TGCGCCAGCAGTGAGTCGAGGGGGACGAAGACCCAGTACTTC	CASSESRGTKTQYF
TRBD2	TRBV27	TRBJ2-5	.	TGTGCCAGCAGTTCGGGACTAGGGACGATAGAGACCCAGTACTTC	CASSSGLGTIETQYF
TRBD2	TRBV13	TRBJ2-3	.	TGTGCCAGCAGCTCCCTGGGGACTAGCGGGGGGCCTCTCACAGATACGCAGTATTTT	CASSSLGTSGGPLTDTQYF
.	TRBV11-2	TRBJ1-6	.	TGTGCCAGCAGCTTTCTGCGGATTTATAATTCACCCCTCCACTTT	CASSFLRIYNSPLHF
.	TRBV12-5	TRBJ1-3	.	TGTGCTAGTGCCATGGGCCTAGGACTTTTTGGAAACACCATATATTTT	CASAMGLGLFGNTIYF
.	TRBV10-3	TRBJ2-7	.	TGTGCCATCAGTGGCAGTGGCGGGGCAGGCTCCTACGAGCAGTACTTC	CAISGSGGAGSYEQYF
.	TRBV7-2	TRBJ1-6	.	TGTGCCAGCAGCTTAGCGCACGGGGGAGGGAAGCCCCTCCACTTT	CASSLAHGGGKPLHF
.	TRBV3-1/TRBV3-2	TRBJ1-5	.	TGTGCCAGCAGCCAAGGAGGGACATACTATCAGCCCCAGCATTTT	CASSQGGTYYQPQHF
TRBD1	TRBV5-1	TRBJ2-1	.	TGCGCCAGCAGCAACCAGGGGGCGTGGTACAATGAGCAGTTCTTC	CASSNQGAWYNEQFF
.	TRBV10-2	TRBJ2-2	.	TGCGCCAGCTTCCGGGCGAACACCGGGGAGCTGTTTTTT	CASFRANTGELFF
TRBD1	TRBV30	TRBJ1-5	.	TGTGCCGGTAACCGGGACAGGGATCAGCCCCAGCATTTT	CAGNRDRDQPQHF
TRBD2	TRBV5-1	TRBJ2-7	many	TGCGCCAGCAGCTTGGAGGGACTAGCATCCTACGAGCAGTACTTC	CASSLEGLASYEQYF
.	TRBV5-1	TRBJ2-5	.	TGCGCCAGCAGTCGGGAAGAGACCCAGTACTTC	CASSREETQYF
.	TRBV7-9	TRBJ2-5	.	TGTGCCAGCAGCTCCCTGACTAGTATAGTAGAGACCCAGTACTTC	CASSSLTSIVETQYF
.	TRBV10-2	TRBJ1-6	.	TGCGCCAGCAGTGGGACAGTCAGGCATTCACCCCTCCACTTT	CASSGTVRHSPLHF
.	TRBV9	TRBJ2-7	.	TGTGCCAGCAGCGTTGGCCCCGTCCCCTACGAGCAGTACTTC	CASSVGPVPYEQYF
.	TRBV7-6	TRBJ2-1	.	TGTGCCAGCAGCTCCCCACCTAGTCACGGTAATGAGCAGTTCTTC	CASSSPPSHGNEQFF
.	TRBV6-5	TRBJ1-4	.	TGTGCCAGCAGTTTCGGTGAGAAACTGTTTTTT	CASSFGEKLFF
TRBD1	TRBV6-1	TRBJ1-2	.	TGTGCCAGCAGTGAAGTGGGGGGACAGCTGAGGTCTGGCTACACCTTC	CASSEVGGQLRSGYTF
TRBD2	TRBV24-1	TRBJ2-3	.	TGTGCCACCAGCATAGCGGGAGTTGGCGCAGATACGCAGTATTTT	CATSIAGVGADTQYF